Reported below is one T cell receptor (beta chain). These data originate in a study of control samples from healthy donors and cancer patients. Measured with immunoSEQ multiplex PCR; TCRdb has only the in-frame clones, and not every one. The sample carries about 95,000 clones, about nine tenths recorded once. Germline V gives CDR1 WSHSY, CDR2 SAAADI. Deletions cut 8 bases from V and 7 bases from J, with 5 bases between. This CDR3 spans 10 amino acids. The TCR originated in a woman between 25 and 40 years old in good health. The sequenced material came from blood. The rearrangement links TRBV10-2 to TRBJ2-2; unclear D gene. CDR3 sequence reads: CASRRGELFF. The DNA for the CDR3 is TGCGCCAGCCGGCGCGGGGAGCTGTTTTTT.